Each of the 11 T cell receptor beta chains below was sequenced from the same sample in a study of cytomegalovirus exposure and HLA in healthy donors. Both 60 Vbeta primers and 13 Jbeta primers went into the PCR. Assay used: immunoSEQ multiplex PCR; TCRdb lists only in-frame clones, some missing. The top ten hold about 1% of the sample, which has more than 95,000 clones, approximately 78% seen once. The sequenced sample consisted of PBMCs. Receptors were obtained from a woman in her twenties or thirties in good health and CMV-seronegative.

V is TRBV29-1 and J is TRBJ2-7; 9 nucleotides line up with TRBD1. The CDR3 consists of 11 residues. Trimming took 6 bases from V and 5 from J; bases not matched to a gene: 2. Per the germline V gene, CDR1 is SQVTM and CDR2 is ANQGSEA. The CDR3 loop reads CSVGQGNEQYF. The CDR3 DNA is TGCAGCGTCGGACAGGGGAACGAGCAGTACTTC.

V gene TRBV7-9 combines with J gene TRBJ1-5, with D possibly TRBD1 on 6 matching bases. Germline V gives CDR1 SEHNR, CDR2 FQNEAQ (reference sequence). The CDR3 has 15 residues. The V end was cut by 5 bases, the J end by 7 bases, with 18 bases between. In DNA form, the CDR3 reads TGTGCCAGCAGCCTTATAGGGCAGGGGCAGCAGCCCCAGCATTTT. This translates into CASSLIGQGQQPQHF.

The chain couples TRBV27 to TRBJ1-4, with 9 bases that match TRBD1. Unmatched junction bases numbered 5, after V lost 5 bases and J lost 7 bases. This CDR3 is 14 amino acids long. Germline loops: CDR1 MNHEY, CDR2 SMNVEV (reference sequence). The CDR3 nucleotides are TGTGCCAGCAGTGAGGACAGGGGAGGTGAAAAACTGTTTTTT. This sequence encodes CASSEDRGGEKLFF.

CDR3 residues: CASSHGQFPSNTQYF. CDR3 in DNA: TGTGCCAGCAGTCACGGACAGTTCCCTTCAAATACGCAGTATTTT. This chain uses TRBV27 with TRBJ2-3; a possible D gene is TRBD1 (6 bases). Germline CDR1 is MNHEY and CDR2 is SMNVEV (reference sequence). CDR3 length: 15 amino acids. Trimming took 5 bases from V and 7 from J, leaving 19 bases between them.

V gene TRBV7-2 combines with J gene TRBJ2-7, with 9 positions matching TRBD1. Trimming at V came to 6 bases and at J to 6 bases, leaving 12 bases not matched to a gene. The CDR3 is 15 amino acids. Per the germline V gene, CDR1 is SGHTA and CDR2 is FQGNSA. The CDR3 loop is CASSFGTGRFFEQYF. In DNA form, the CDR3 reads TGTGCCAGCAGTTTCGGGACAGGGAGATTTTTCGAGCAGTACTTC.

This clone was observed a few times. This chain connects TRBV11-2 to TRBJ2-7; D perhaps matches TRBD2 (7 bases). V dropped 1 base and J dropped 2 bases, with 15 bases sitting between them. The CDR3 sequence is 16 residues long. Per germline, CDR1 SGHAT and CDR2 FQNNGV. The CDR3 coding sequence is TGTGCCAGCAGCTTAGTGCTGGGGGGGCCTCCCTACGAGCAGTACTTC. Its translation: CASSLVLGGPPYEQYF.

V and J are TRBV5-1 and TRBJ2-7; TRBD1 matches at 10 bases. Germline CDR1 is SGHRS and CDR2 is YFSETQ. Unmatched junction bases numbered 4, after V lost 4 bases and J lost 3 bases. The CDR3 contains 14 residues. Written as DNA, the CDR3 is TGCGCCAGCAGCGACCGGGACAGGGGCTACGAGCAGTACTTC. Its protein product is CASSDRDRGYEQYF.

With respect to this clone: This sample includes further DNA sequences coding for the same CDR3. This chain uses TRBV2 with TRBJ1-1; possible D gene TRBD1, 6 bases. V lost 6 bases and J 1 base, leaving 9 bases between the germline ends. The CDR3 has 13 amino acids. The germline V gene encodes CDR1 SNHLY and CDR2 FYNNEI. CDR3 coding DNA: TGTGCCAGCAGCGAACAGGGGAACACTGAAGCTTTCTTT. This gives the protein CASSEQGNTEAFF.

This rearrangement joins TRBV10-2 to TRBJ1-2, with D perhaps matching TRBD1 (6 bases). V was shortened by 6 bases and J by 4 bases, with 18 bases between the two germline ends. This CDR3 region has 15 residues. CDR1 is WSHSY, CDR2 SAAADI, per germline. The CDR3, as DNA: TGCGCCAGCAGGGACAGTGGAAAGGGCGGCTATGGCTACACCTTC. This sequence encodes CASRDSGKGGYGYTF.

This clone was observed a few times. This chain connects TRBV2 to TRBJ2-7, with TRBD1 matching 8 bases. Germline values: CDR1 SNHLY, CDR2 FYNNEI. V gave up 6 bases and J gave up 3 bases; unmatched junction bases: 4. The CDR3 runs 13 residues. The CDR3 protein is CASRGDRNYEQYF. The DNA for the CDR3 is TGTGCCAGCAGGGGGGACAGGAACTACGAGCAGTACTTC.

The rearrangement uses TRBV4-1 and TRBJ2-2, with 7 bases matching TRBD2. The CDR3 is 17 residues long. The germline V gene has CDR1 MGHRA and CDR2 YSYEKL. The junction had 13 bases not matched to a gene; V was cut back by 5 bases and J by 4 bases. This CDR3 reads CASSAPGRERSTGELFF. As DNA, the CDR3 is TGCGCCAGCAGCGCACCGGGGCGGGAGCGATCCACCGGGGAGCTGTTTTTT.